The entry below describes one T cell receptor (beta chain). These data come from a study of blood T cell repertoires in COVID-19. Study as a whole: Material from acute and convalescent COVID-19 was sourced from the United States, Italy and Spain. PBMCs, B-cell-depleted T cells, or T cells were the source of the cDNA or gDNA that made up the material.

In the authors' methods: The authors estimated nucleated cell counts from reference gene primer amplification. TCRdb's table, derived via immunoSEQ multiplex PCR, lists solely in-frame clones and lacks some. The DNA was the basis for D and trimming; V, J and clone size are from that table. The sample lists around 120,000 clones; approximately 87% were seen once. The receptor was isolated from a woman in her 70s with acute or convalescent COVID-19. Sequencing was performed on peripheral blood.

For the CDR3, the DNA is TGTGCCAGCAGGGGGCGGGGACAGATAAACTATGGCTACACCTTC. Translating gives CASRGRGQINYGYTF. The V call is TRBV6-5, the J call TRBJ1-2; 7 bases are shared with TRBD1. Trimming at V came to 6 bases and at J to 2 bases, leaving 9 bases not matched to a gene. The CDR3 totals 15 residues. The germline V gene encodes CDR1 MNHEY and CDR2 SVGAGI.